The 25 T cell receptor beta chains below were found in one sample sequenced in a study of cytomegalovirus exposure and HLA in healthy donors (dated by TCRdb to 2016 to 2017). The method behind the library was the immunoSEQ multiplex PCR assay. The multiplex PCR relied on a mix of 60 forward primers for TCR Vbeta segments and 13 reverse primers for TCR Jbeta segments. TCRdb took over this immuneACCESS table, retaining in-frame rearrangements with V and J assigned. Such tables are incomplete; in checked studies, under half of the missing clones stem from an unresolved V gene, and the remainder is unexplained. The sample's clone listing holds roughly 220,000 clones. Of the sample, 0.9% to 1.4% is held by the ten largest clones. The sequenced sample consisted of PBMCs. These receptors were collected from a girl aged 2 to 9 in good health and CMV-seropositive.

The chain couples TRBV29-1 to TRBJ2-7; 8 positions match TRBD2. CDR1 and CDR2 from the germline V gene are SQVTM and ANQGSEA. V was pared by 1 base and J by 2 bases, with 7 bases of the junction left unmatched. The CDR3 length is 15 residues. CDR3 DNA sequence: TGCAGCGTTGAAGCAGGTCGGGAGGGACCCTACGAGCAGTACTTC. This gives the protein CSVEAGREGPYEQYF.

CDR3 nucleotide sequence: TGTGCCAGCAGTATAGCGGGGCCGGGCTACAATGAGCAGTTCTTC. It yields the protein CASSIAGPGYNEQFF. The J gene is TRBJ2-1, the V gene TRBV6-1; 8 bases are a match to TRBD2. Trimming at V came to 5 bases and at J to 3 bases, leaving 6 bases not matched to a gene. This CDR3 contains 15 residues. The germline V gene encodes CDR1 MNHNS and CDR2 SASEGT.

CDR3 sequence reads: CASSSPERQATGELFF. The DNA for the CDR3 is TGTGCCAGCAGCTCGCCGGAGCGACAGGCCACCGGGGAGCTGTTTTTT. The V and J genes are TRBV11-2 and TRBJ2-2; TRBD1 is a possible D gene (6 bases). Trimming left V 4 bases short and J 4 bases short, with 16 bases between. Germline V gene lookup returns CDR1 SGHAT and CDR2 FQNNGV. The CDR3 length is 16 residues.

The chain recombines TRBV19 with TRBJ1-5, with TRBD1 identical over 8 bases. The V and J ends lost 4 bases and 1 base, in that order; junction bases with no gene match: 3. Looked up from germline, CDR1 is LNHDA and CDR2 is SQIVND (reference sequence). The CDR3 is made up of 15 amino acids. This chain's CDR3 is CASSTWTGSNQPQHF. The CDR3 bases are TGTGCCAGTAGTACGTGGACAGGGAGCAATCAGCCCCAGCATTTT. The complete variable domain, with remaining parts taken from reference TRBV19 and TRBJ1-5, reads DGGITQSPKYLFRKEGQNVTLSCEQNLNHDAMYWYRQDPGQGLRLIYYSQIVNDFQKGDIAEGYSVSREKKESFPLTVTSAQKNPTAFYLCASSTWTGSNQPQHFGDGTRLSIL.

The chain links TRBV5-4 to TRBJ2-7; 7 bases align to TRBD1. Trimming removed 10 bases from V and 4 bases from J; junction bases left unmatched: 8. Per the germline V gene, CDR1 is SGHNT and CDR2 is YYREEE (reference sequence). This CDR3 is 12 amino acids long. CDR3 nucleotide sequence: TGTGCCTTTCAGGGGGTTTTTTACGAGCAGTACTTC. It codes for CAFQGVFYEQYF.

CDR3 in amino acids: CASSEGRVYEQYF. In DNA, the CDR3 is TGCGCCAGCAGTGAGGGCAGGGTCTACGAGCAGTACTTC. The chain joins TRBV10-1 to TRBJ2-7, with a tentative D call TRBD1 (5 bases). Germline V gives CDR1 WNHNN, CDR2 SYGVQD (reference sequence). The V end lost 2 bases, the J end lost 3 bases, and 8 bases lay between the germline ends. The length of the CDR3 is 13 residues.

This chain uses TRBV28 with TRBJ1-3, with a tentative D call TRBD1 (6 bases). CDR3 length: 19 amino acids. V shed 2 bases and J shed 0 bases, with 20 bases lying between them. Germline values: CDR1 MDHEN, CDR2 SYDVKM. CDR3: CASSLPARGRFSSGNTIYF. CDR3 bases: TGTGCCAGCAGTTTACCCGCCAGGGGCCGGTTCAGCTCTGGAAACACCATATATTTT.

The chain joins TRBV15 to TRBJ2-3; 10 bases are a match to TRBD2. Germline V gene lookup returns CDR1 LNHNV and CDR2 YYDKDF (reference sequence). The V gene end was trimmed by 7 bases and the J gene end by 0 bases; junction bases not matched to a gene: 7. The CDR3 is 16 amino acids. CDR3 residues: CATTSSGSWSTDTQYF. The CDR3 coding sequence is TGTGCCACCACATCTAGCGGGAGTTGGAGCACAGATACGCAGTATTTT. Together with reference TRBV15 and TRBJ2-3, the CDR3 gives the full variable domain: DAMVIQNPRYQVTQFGKPVTLSCSQTLNHNVMYWYQQKSSQAPKLLFHYYDKDFNNEADTPDNFQSRRPNTSFCFLDIRSPGLGDTAMYLCATTSSGSWSTDTQYFGPGTRLTVL.

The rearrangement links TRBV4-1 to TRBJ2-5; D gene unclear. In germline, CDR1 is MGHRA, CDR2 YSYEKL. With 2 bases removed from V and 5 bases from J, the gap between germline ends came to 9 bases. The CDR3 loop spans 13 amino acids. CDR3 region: CASSQNSAETQYF. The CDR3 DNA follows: TGCGCCAGCAGCCAAAATTCAGCGGAGACCCAGTACTTC.

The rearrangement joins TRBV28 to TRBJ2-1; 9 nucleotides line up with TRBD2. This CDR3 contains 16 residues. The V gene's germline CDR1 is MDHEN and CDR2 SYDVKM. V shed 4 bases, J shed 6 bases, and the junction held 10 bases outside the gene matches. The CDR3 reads CASSWGGTSILNEQFF. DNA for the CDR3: TGTGCCAGCAGTTGGGGTGGGACTAGCATCCTCAATGAGCAGTTCTTC. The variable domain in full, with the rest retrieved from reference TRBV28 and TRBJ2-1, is DVKVTQSSRYLVKRTGEKVFLECVQDMDHENMFWYRQDPGLGLRLIYFSYDVKMKEKGDIPEGYSVSREKKERFSLILESASTNQTSMYLCASSWGGTSILNEQFFGPGTRLTVL.

The DNA for the CDR3 is TGTGCCAGCAGTCCTCGAGGGCGCCCCTCACAAGAGACCCAGTACTTC. Translated: CASSPRGRPSQETQYF. J is TRBJ2-5 and V is TRBV28; tentative D call: TRBD2 (5 bases). Germline CDR1 MDHEN, CDR2 SYDVKM. Trimming removed 5 bases at V and 2 bases at J, with 18 bases between. There are 16 residues in the CDR3.

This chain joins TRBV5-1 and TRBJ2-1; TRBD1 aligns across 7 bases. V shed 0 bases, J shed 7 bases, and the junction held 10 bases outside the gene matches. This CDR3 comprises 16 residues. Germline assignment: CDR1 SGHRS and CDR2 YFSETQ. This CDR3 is CASSLAGQVSWNEQFF. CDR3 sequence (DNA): TGCGCCAGCAGCTTGGCCGGACAGGTATCGTGGAATGAGCAGTTCTTC.

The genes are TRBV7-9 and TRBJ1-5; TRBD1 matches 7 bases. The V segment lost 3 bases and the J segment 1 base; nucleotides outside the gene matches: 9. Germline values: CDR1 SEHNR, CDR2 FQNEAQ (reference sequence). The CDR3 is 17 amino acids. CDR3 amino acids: CASSFLQGLVSNQPQHF. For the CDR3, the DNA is TGTGCCAGCAGCTTTCTACAGGGGCTAGTAAGCAATCAGCCCCAGCATTTT.

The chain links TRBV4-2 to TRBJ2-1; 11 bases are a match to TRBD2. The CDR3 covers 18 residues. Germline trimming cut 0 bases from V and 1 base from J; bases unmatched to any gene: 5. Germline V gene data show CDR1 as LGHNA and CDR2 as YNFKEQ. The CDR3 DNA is TGTGCCAGCAGCCAAGATCCGGCTAGCGGGAGGTCCTACAATGAGCAGTTCTTC. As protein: CASSQDPASGRSYNEQFF.

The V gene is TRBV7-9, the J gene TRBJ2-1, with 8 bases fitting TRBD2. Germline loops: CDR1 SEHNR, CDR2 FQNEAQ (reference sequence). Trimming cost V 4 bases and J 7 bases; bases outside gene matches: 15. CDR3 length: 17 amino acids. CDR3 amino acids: CASSSNRVAGMSNEQFF. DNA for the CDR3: TGTGCCAGCAGCTCCAACAGAGTAGCGGGAATGTCGAATGAGCAGTTCTTC.

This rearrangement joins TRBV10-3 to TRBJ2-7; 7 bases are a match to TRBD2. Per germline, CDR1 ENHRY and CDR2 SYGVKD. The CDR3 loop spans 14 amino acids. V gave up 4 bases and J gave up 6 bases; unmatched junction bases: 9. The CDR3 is CAISAAGENVEQYF. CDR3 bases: TGTGCCATCAGTGCGGCGGGAGAGAATGTCGAGCAGTACTTC.

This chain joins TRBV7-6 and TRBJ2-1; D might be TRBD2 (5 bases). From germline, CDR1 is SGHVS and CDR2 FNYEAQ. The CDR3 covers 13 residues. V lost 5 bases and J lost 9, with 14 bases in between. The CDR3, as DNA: TGTGCCAGCAGCCCGAACAGCGGCGGTGAGCAGTTCTTC. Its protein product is CASSPNSGGEQFF.

The CDR3 sequence: CSGEVTDTQYF. In nucleotides, the CDR3 is TGCAGTGGGGAGGTGACAGATACGCAGTATTTT. V gene TRBV20-1 combines with J gene TRBJ2-3, with D maybe TRBD2 (6 bases). In germline, CDR1 is DFQATT, CDR2 SNEGSKA (reference sequence). The CDR3 consists of 11 residues. The germline V and J ends were trimmed by 7 bases and 3 bases, with 8 bases remaining between them.

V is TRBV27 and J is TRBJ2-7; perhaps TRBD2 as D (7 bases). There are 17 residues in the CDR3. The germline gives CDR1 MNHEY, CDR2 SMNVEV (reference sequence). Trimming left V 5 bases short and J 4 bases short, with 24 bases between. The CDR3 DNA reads TGTGCCAGCAGTCCAATGGGGGAGGGGGTTCTCCCATACGAGCAGTACTTC. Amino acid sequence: CASSPMGEGVLPYEQYF.

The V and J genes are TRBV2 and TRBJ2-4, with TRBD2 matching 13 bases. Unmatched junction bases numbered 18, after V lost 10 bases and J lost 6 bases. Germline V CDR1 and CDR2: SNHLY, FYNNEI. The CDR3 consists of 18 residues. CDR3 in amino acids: CATRLAGGPGHTTNIQYF. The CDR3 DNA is TGTGCCACCCGACTAGCGGGAGGCCCCGGCCATACAACAAACATTCAGTACTTC.

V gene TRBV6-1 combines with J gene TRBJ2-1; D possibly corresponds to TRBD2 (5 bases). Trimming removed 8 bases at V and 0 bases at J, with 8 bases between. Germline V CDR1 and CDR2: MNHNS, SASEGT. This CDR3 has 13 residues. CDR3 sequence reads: CASLAFSYNEQFF. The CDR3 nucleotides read TGTGCCAGCCTAGCTTTCTCCTACAATGAGCAGTTCTTC.

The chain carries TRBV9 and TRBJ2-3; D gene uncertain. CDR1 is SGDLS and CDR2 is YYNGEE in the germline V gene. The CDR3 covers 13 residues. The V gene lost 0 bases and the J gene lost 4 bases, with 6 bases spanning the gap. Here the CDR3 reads CASSVGGADTQYF. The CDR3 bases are TGTGCCAGCAGCGTAGGAGGCGCAGATACGCAGTATTTT.

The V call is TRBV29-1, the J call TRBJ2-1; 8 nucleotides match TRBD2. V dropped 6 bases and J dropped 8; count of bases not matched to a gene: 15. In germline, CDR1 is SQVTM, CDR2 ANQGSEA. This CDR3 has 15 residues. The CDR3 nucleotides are TGCAGCGTCCGTCCGGCGGGAGGTACCGTCGATGAGCAGTTCTTC. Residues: CSVRPAGGTVDEQFF.

CDR3 protein: CASSLTSGRVGGELFF. The DNA of the CDR3 is TGTGCCAGCAGTTTGACTAGCGGGAGGGTGGGCGGGGAGCTGTTTTTT. This rearrangement joins TRBV27 to TRBJ2-2; the match to TRBD2 covers 14 bases. The V gene's germline CDR1 is MNHEY and CDR2 SMNVEV (reference sequence). Unmatched junction bases numbered 4, after V lost 3 bases and J lost 7 bases. This CDR3 is built from 16 residues.

The DNA of the CDR3 is TGTGCCACCAGTTACGGAGGGGGCACAGATACGCAGTATTTT. Amino acid sequence: CATSYGGGTDTQYF. The V gene is TRBV15, the J gene TRBJ2-3; D might be TRBD2 (6 bases). V lost 6 bases to trimming and J lost 1 base, with 11 bases between them. Germline V gene data show CDR1 as LNHNV and CDR2 as YYDKDF (reference sequence). The CDR3 is 14 residues long.